The rows below give T cell receptor beta chains drawn from one sample of a study of CD4 T cells in relation to SARS-CoV-2 and coronaviruses. Clones were sequenced by immunoSEQ multiplex PCR, and TCRdb holds only the in-frame ones, with some missing. The sample yields more than 50,000 clones, approximately 90% seen once. The specimen was memory CD4+ T cells from PBMCs. These receptors all stem from a human donor in good health. Both conserved end residues are part of each CDR3. D genes are given only for firm matches. Clone size is shown for a subset of rows, as once, few, many or a class of expanded clone.

.	.	TRBV11-2	TRBJ1-5	TGTGCCAGCAGCTTAGAGCCGGGGAATCAGCCCCAGCATTTT	CASSLEPGNQPQHF
.	TRBD2	TRBV19	TRBJ2-1	TGTGCCAGTATAGACCCTAGCGGGAGTATAAATGAGCAGTTCTTC	CASIDPSGSINEQFF
.	.	TRBV11-2	TRBJ1-3	TGTGCCAGCAGCTTAGCTGGAGGAGGTCGTAACACCATATATTTT	CASSLAGGGRNTIYF
.	.	TRBV18	TRBJ2-7	TGTGCCAGCTCACCAAGCTGGAAGGGCGAGCAGTACTTC	CASSPSWKGEQYF
.	TRBD1	TRBV19	TRBJ1-6	TGTGCCAGTAGTCCTTGGACAGGGGCCGTCGGAATTTCACCCCTCCACTTT	CASSPWTGAVGISPLHF
.	.	TRBV30	TRBJ2-7	TGTGCCTGGAGTGTAGGCGTTTGGGAGCAGTACTTC	CAWSVGVWEQYF
.	.	TRBV10-2	TRBJ1-2	TGCGCCAGCAGTGAGTCTTACAGAAACTATGGCTACACCTTC	CASSESYRNYGYTF
.	TRBD1	TRBV5-1	TRBJ2-6	TGCGCCAGCAGCGAGGGACAGGGAGCTGGGGCCAACGTCCTGACTTTC	CASSEGQGAGANVLTF
.	TRBD2	TRBV14	TRBJ2-1	TGTGCCAGCAGCCCAGGACTAGCGGGTTCGAATTCCTACAATGAGCAGTTCTTC	CASSPGLAGSNSYNEQFF
.	.	TRBV7-8	TRBJ2-5	TGTGCCAGCAGCTTAGACGGTCTGGGCTCCGGACAAGAGACCCAGTACTTC	CASSLDGLGSGQETQYF
.	.	TRBV4-2	TRBJ1-6	TGTGCCAGCAGCCAAGATACTCTATTAGACAGCAATTCACCCCTCCACTTT	CASSQDTLLDSNSPLHF
.	.	TRBV5-1	TRBJ2-1	TGCGCCAGCAGCTTTGGGGGGGGGCTTCCTAATAGGGAGCAGTTCTTC	CASSFGGGLPNREQFF
.	.	TRBV19	TRBJ2-1	TGTGCCAGTAGTACGGGAGCCTCCTACAATGAGCAGTTCTTC	CASSTGASYNEQFF
.	.	TRBV19	TRBJ2-2	TGTGCCAGTAGTATGTACGGATACACCGGGGAGCTGTTTTTT	CASSMYGYTGELFF
.	TRBD1	TRBV12-3/TRBV12-4	TRBJ2-3	TGTGCCAGCGGGGACAGGGTGCCAGATACGCAGTATTTT	CASGDRVPDTQYF
.	.	TRBV7-9	TRBJ2-5	TGTGCCAGTACGGAGAGCCAAGAGACCCAGTACTTC	CASTESQETQYF
.	.	TRBV5-1	TRBJ2-3	TGCGCCAGCAGGCCAATGCAGCGGAGCACAGATACGCAGTATTTT	CASRPMQRSTDTQYF
.	.	TRBV19	TRBJ1-5	TGTGCCAGTAGTAGTCGGTCAGGGTGGATGGGAGGAAATCAGCCCCAGCATTTT	CASSSRSGWMGGNQPQHF
.	.	TRBV11-2	TRBJ1-2	TGTGCCAGCAGCTTAGATCACCCTGCGGGGCGGAATGGCTACACCTTC	CASSLDHPAGRNGYTF
once	.	TRBV2	TRBJ2-7	TGTGCCAGCAGCGAACATGGAACAGGGACGATCGGCGTCGAGCAGTACTTC	CASSEHGTGTIGVEQYF
once	.	TRBV19	TRBJ1-2	TGTGCCAGTAGTATCGGACAGTATAACTATGGCTACACCTTC	CASSIGQYNYGYTF
.	.	TRBV10-2	TRBJ1-2	TGCGCCACTATTCAGGGTCCTAACTATGGCTACACCTTC	CATIQGPNYGYTF
.	TRBD2	TRBV5-1	TRBJ2-3	TGCGCCAGCAGCTCGGGCGGGAGAGCGGGCACAGATACGCAGTATTTT	CASSSGGRAGTDTQYF
.	.	TRBV15	TRBJ2-1	TGTGCCACCAGCAGAGATGCTACGGCGGGAAGCTCCTACAATGAGCAGTTCTTC	CATSRDATAGSSYNEQFF
.	TRBD1	TRBV24-1	TRBJ2-5	TGTGCCACATCCGCGGGACAGGGAAGGGAAGAGACCCAGTACTTC	CATSAGQGREETQYF
once	.	TRBV4-2	TRBJ2-5	TGTGCCAGCAGCCAAGGTAGCGGCACCCAAGAGACCCAGTACTTC	CASSQGSGTQETQYF
.	.	TRBV3-1/TRBV3-2	TRBJ1-6	TGTGCCAGCAGCCCGGGGACACCAGTCTATAATTCACCCCTCCACTTT	CASSPGTPVYNSPLHF
.	.	TRBV19	TRBJ1-1	TGTGCCAGTAGTATAATTGACAATAGAGTTACTGAAGCTTTCTTT	CASSIIDNRVTEAFF
.	.	TRBV28	TRBJ2-7	TGTGCCAGCAGCACCAACTACGAGCAGTACTTC	CASSTNYEQYF
once	.	TRBV7-9	TRBJ1-1	TGTGCCAGCAGCTTCGACAGTAACACTGAAGCTTTCTTT	CASSFDSNTEAFF
.	.	TRBV4-1	TRBJ1-1	TGCGCCAGCAGCCTTGAGGGGGTCAGGGGAACTGAAGCTTTCTTT	CASSLEGVRGTEAFF
.	TRBD2	TRBV7-2	TRBJ2-1	TGTGCCAGCAGCTTCCCGGGACTAGCGTCCTACAATGAGCAGTTCTTC	CASSFPGLASYNEQFF
.	TRBD2	TRBV5-8	TRBJ2-1	TGTGCCAGCAGCTTGGCCGGGACTAGCGTTTTAAATGAGCAGTTCTTC	CASSLAGTSVLNEQFF
.	.	TRBV6-4	TRBJ2-7	TGTGCCAGCAGTCGGGACATTGGCTACGAGCAGTACTTC	CASSRDIGYEQYF
.	TRBD2	TRBV7-9	TRBJ2-2	TGTGCCAGCAGCTTAAAAGGTCGGGAGGGGATAGCCGGGGAGCTGTTTTTT	CASSLKGREGIAGELFF
few	.	TRBV15	TRBJ2-1	TGTGCCACCAACACTTATAGCCCGGGGGTCGGGAAGAATGAGCAGTTCTTC	CATNTYSPGVGKNEQFF
.	.	TRBV20-1	TRBJ2-1	TGCAGTGCTAGTTGGCGGGGTGACTGCTCCTACAATGAGCAGTTCTTC	CSASWRGDCSYNEQFF
few	.	TRBV29-1	TRBJ2-1	TGCAGCGCCACGACCCCGCAGCCTGGGTGGTTTGCGCAGTTCTTC	CSATTPQPGWFAQFF
once	TRBD1	TRBV4-1	TRBJ1-6	TGCGCCAGCAGCAACCGACAGGGAAGTGTAGATAATTCACCCCTCCACTTT	CASSNRQGSVDNSPLHF
.	.	TRBV27	TRBJ1-2	TGTGCCAGCACCCGGGGTGCAAACTATGGCTACACCTTC	CASTRGANYGYTF
.	TRBD2	TRBV5-4	TRBJ2-3	TGTGCCAGCAGCACGGACGGGACTAGCGAAGGTACGCAGTATTTT	CASSTDGTSEGTQYF
.	TRBD1	TRBV10-2	TRBJ2-5	TGCGCCAGCAGGGAAAAGGGACAGGGGTCGAAGACCCAGTACTTC	CASREKGQGSKTQYF
.	.	TRBV28	TRBJ2-1	TGTGCCAGCAGTTTACGGCGCAATGAGCAGTTCTTC	CASSLRRNEQFF
.	TRBD1	TRBV11-2	TRBJ2-3	TGTGCCAGCAGCCCGGGACAGGGGTCAGATACGCAGTATTTT	CASSPGQGSDTQYF
.	TRBD1	TRBV6-1	TRBJ1-6	TGTGCCAGCAGTGACTTTAACAGGGGCGGCAATTCACCCCTCCACTTT	CASSDFNRGGNSPLHF
once	.	TRBV20-1	TRBJ2-1	TGCAGTGCTAGCGGGTACAATGAGCAGTTCTTC	CSASGYNEQFF